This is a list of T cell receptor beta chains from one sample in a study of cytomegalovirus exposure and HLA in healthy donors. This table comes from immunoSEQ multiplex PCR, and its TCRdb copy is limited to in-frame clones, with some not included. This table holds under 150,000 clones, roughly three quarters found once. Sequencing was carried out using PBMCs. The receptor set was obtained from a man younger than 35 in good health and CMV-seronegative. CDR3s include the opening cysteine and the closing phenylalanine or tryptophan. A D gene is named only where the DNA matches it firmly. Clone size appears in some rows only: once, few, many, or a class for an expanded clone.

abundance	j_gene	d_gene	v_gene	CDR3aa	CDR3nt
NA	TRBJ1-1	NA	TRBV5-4	CASSLEGPGNTEAFF	TGTGCCAGCAGCTTAGAAGGCCCAGGGAACACTGAAGCTTTCTTT
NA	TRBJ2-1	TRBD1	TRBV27	CASTLRGVGGNNEQFF	TGTGCCAGCACCCTTAGGGGTGTAGGGGGCAACAATGAGCAGTTCTTC
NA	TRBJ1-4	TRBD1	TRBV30	CAWSVRRGGTGVREKLFF	TGTGCCTGGAGTGTACGCAGGGGTGGGACAGGGGTCAGAGAAAAACTGTTTTTT
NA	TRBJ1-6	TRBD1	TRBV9	CASSPGQGIPSPLHF	TGTGCCAGCAGCCCCGGACAGGGGATCCCTTCACCCCTCCACTTT
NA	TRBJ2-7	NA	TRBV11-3	CASSYRETDEQYF	TGTGCCAGCAGCTACAGGGAAACGGACGAGCAGTACTTC
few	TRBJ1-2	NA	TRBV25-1	CASKQGNYGYTF	TGTGCCAGCAAACAGGGAAACTATGGCTACACCTTC
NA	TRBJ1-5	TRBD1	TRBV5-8	CASSHSMGQGISNQPQHF	TGTGCCAGCAGCCATTCCATGGGACAGGGGATAAGCAATCAGCCCCAGCATTTT
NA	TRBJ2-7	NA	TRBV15	CATSTIQGNEQYF	TGTGCCACCAGCACAATCCAGGGGAACGAGCAGTACTTC
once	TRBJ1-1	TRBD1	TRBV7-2	CASRPQQGAGTEAFF	TGTGCCAGCAGGCCCCAACAGGGGGCCGGCACTGAAGCTTTCTTT
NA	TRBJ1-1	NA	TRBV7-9	CASSPQSTPNTEAFF	TGTGCCAGCAGCCCCCAATCGACTCCGAACACTGAAGCTTTCTTT
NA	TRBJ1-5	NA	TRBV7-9	CSSSASGGLANQPQHF	TGTTCCAGCAGCGCCTCGGGCGGACTGGCCAATCAGCCCCAGCATTTT
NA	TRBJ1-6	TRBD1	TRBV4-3	CASSQDRIGTGNGSPLHF	TGCGCCAGCAGCCAAGATCGGATTGGGACAGGGAATGGTTCACCCCTCCACTTT
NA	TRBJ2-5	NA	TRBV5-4	CASSSGGETQYF	TGTGCCAGCAGCTCCGGAGGAGAGACCCAGTACTTC
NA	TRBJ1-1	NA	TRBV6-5	CASRQNRGGEAFF	TGTGCCAGCAGGCAGAACCGAGGGGGTGAAGCTTTCTTT
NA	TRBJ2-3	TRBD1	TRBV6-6	CASRQGIRTDTQYF	TGTGCCAGCAGACAGGGGATCCGCACAGATACGCAGTATTTT
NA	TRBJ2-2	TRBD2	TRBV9	CASSVGSGGGELFF	TGTGCCAGCAGCGTAGGTAGCGGGGGCGGGGAGCTGTTTTTT
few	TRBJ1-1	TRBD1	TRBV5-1	CASPRQGRGTEAFF	TGCGCCAGCCCCCGACAGGGGCGGGGCACTGAAGCTTTCTTT
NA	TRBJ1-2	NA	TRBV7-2	CASSSQDSRFYGYTF	TGTGCCAGCAGCTCCCAGGACAGCCGTTTCTATGGCTACACCTTC
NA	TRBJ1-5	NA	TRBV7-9	CASSLGQGINQPQHF	TGTGCCAGCAGCTTAGGCCAGGGAATCAATCAGCCCCAGCATTTT